These 13 T cell receptor beta chains were all obtained from the same sample, sequenced in a study of blood T cell repertoires in COVID-19. Generated by immunoSEQ multiplex PCR, the TCRdb table keeps only in-frame clones and is missing some. The sample lists about 46,000 clones; 75% to 90% were seen once. The sequenced material came from peripheral blood. The receptors shown here come from an elderly woman with COVID-19, enrolled during active disease.

The chain has TRBV18 and TRBJ2-6; D is undetermined. CDR3 size: 15 residues. V gave up 2 bases and J gave up 2 bases, with 7 bases separating them. Germline lookup yields CDR1 KGHSH and CDR2 LQKENI. The CDR3 is CASSPAGTGANVLTF. CDR3 nucleotide sequence: TGTGCCAGCTCACCAGCAGGTACTGGGGCCAACGTCCTGACTTTC.

This chain joins TRBV7-2 and TRBJ2-5; D possibly corresponds to TRBD1 (5 bases). Deletions cut 1 base from V and 1 base from J, with 10 bases between. This CDR3 spans 15 amino acids. Germline V lookup: CDR1 SGHTA, CDR2 FQGNSA. CDR3 region: CASSLVTGIQETQYF. Here the CDR3 DNA reads TGTGCCAGCAGCTTAGTAACAGGAATCCAAGAGACCCAGTACTTC. The variable domain in full, completed from reference TRBV7-2 and TRBJ2-5, reads GAGVSQSPSNKVTEKGKDVELRCDPISGHTALYWYRQSLGQGLEFLIYFQGNSAPDKSGLPSDRFSAERTGGSVSTLTIQRTQQEDSAVYLCASSLVTGIQETQYFGPGTRLLVL.

J is TRBJ2-5 and V is TRBV28; TRBD2 aligns across 14 bases. Trimming at V came to 4 bases and at J to 5 bases, leaving 9 bases not matched to a gene. The CDR3 is 17 amino acids. Germline V gives CDR1 MDHEN, CDR2 SYDVKM. CDR3 nucleotide sequence: TGTGCCAGCAGTTCCCGACTAGCGGGAGGGCCGAGGGAGACCCAGTACTTC. It is translated as CASSSRLAGGPRETQYF. Full variable domain (missing parts from reference TRBV28 and TRBJ2-5): DVKVTQSSRYLVKRTGEKVFLECVQDMDHENMFWYRQDPGLGLRLIYFSYDVKMKEKGDIPEGYSVSREKKERFSLILESASTNQTSMYLCASSSRLAGGPRETQYFGPGTRLLVL.

The V call is TRBV11-2, the J call TRBJ2-7; 8 bases are a match to TRBD2. The CDR3 runs 16 residues. V shed 4 bases, J shed 3 bases, and the junction held 11 bases outside the gene matches. The germline V gene has CDR1 SGHAT and CDR2 FQNNGV. Here the CDR3 DNA reads TGTGCCAGCAGCTGGCAGAGAGCGGGAGAATTCTACGAGCAGTACTTC. Its protein is CASSWQRAGEFYEQYF.

The chain combines TRBV4-3 with TRBJ2-1; 12 nucleotides match TRBD2. From germline, CDR1 is LGHNA and CDR2 YSLEER. CDR3 length: 15 residues. The J segment lost 8 bases and the V segment lost 5 bases, leaving 7 bases of the junction unmatched. CDR3 bases: TGCGCCAGCAGCTCAGGACTAGCGGGGTTCGATGAGCAGTTCTTC. Translated, it gives CASSSGLAGFDEQFF.

This clone was seen only once. The rearrangement joins TRBV6-2 or TRBV6-3 to TRBJ2-1; perhaps TRBD2 as D (7 bases). Trimming shortened V by 2 bases and J by 4 bases, and 15 bases separated the two germline ends. The germline gives CDR1 MNHEY, CDR2 SVGEGT. This CDR3 is built from 16 residues. CDR3 amino acids: CASSYVVGGPYNEQFF. CDR3 bases: TGTGCCAGCAGTTACGTGGTGGGGGGGCCTTACAATGAGCAGTTCTTC.

The chain carries TRBV5-1 and TRBJ2-7, with TRBD1 identical over 12 bases. The junction had 12 bases not matched to a gene; V was cut back by 6 bases and J by 8 bases. This CDR3 has 15 amino acids. Germline CDR1 SGHRS, CDR2 YFSETQ. The CDR3 bases are TGCGCCAGCACTTCCCTTTCCGGGACAGGGGGCAAGCAGTACTTC. Protein: CASTSLSGTGGKQYF.

This chain uses TRBV6-5 with TRBJ2-7; tentative D call: TRBD2 (5 bases). The CDR3 has 15 residues. V lost 6 bases and J lost 4, with 19 bases in between. CDR1 and CDR2 (germline): MNHEY, SVGAGI. DNA of the CDR3: TGTGCCAGCAGCTCAGCGGTCGGGCCCAGTTACGAGCAGTACTTC. Amino acids: CASSSAVGPSYEQYF.

V usage is TRBV2 and J usage is TRBJ2-7; 9 bases are shared with TRBD2. The CDR3 runs to 12 residues. V gave up 6 bases and J gave up 6 bases; unmatched junction bases: 3. In germline, CDR1 is SNHLY, CDR2 FYNNEI. In DNA form, the CDR3 reads TGTGCCAGCAGGTTAGCGGGAGTCGAGCAGTACTTC. It specifies CASRLAGVEQYF.

In DNA, the CDR3 is TGTGCCAGTATGCAGGCCCCTGGGGCCAACGTCCTGACTTTC. Its protein is CASMQAPGANVLTF. This chain uses TRBV19 with TRBJ2-6; D not certain. Between the trimmed V and J ends, which lost 7 bases and 2 bases, there was a span of 9 bases. The V gene's germline CDR1 is LNHDA and CDR2 SQIVND (reference sequence). This CDR3 contains 14 residues.

The genes are TRBV14 and TRBJ2-7; 7 bases agree with TRBD1. The CDR3 runs to 16 residues. V lost 1 base to trimming and J lost 4 bases; unmatched junction nucleotides: 10. CDR1 and CDR2 from the germline V gene are SGHDN and FVKESK. The CDR3 region is CASSQVRGRGGYEQYF. DNA for the CDR3: TGTGCCAGCAGCCAAGTGAGGGGGCGCGGAGGTTACGAGCAGTACTTC.

The chain recombines TRBV4-3 with TRBJ2-7; perhaps TRBD1 as D (7 bases). The CDR3 runs 16 residues. Trimming took 3 bases from V and 4 from J, leaving 19 bases between them. The germline V gene has CDR1 LGHNA and CDR2 YSLEER. The CDR3 DNA reads TGCGCCAGCAGCCACTTCGGCGGGACAGAAAAATACGAGCAGTACTTC. It encodes CASSHFGGTEKYEQYF.

This clone was recorded only once. The rearrangement uses TRBV5-4 and TRBJ2-2; 11 bases are a match to TRBD1. With V trimmed by 2 bases and J by 2 bases, 2 bases remained unmatched. The CDR3 runs 16 residues. From germline, CDR1 is SGHNT and CDR2 YYREEE (reference sequence). CDR3 DNA sequence: TGTGCCAGCAGCTTAGGACAGGGGGCTAACACCGGGGAGCTGTTTTTT. Protein sequence: CASSLGQGANTGELFF. The whole variable domain, filled in from reference TRBV5-4 and TRBJ2-2, reads ETGVTQSPTHLIKTRGQQVTLRCSSQSGHNTVSWYQQALGQGPQFIFQYYREEENGRGNFPPRFSGLQFPNYSSELNVNALELDDSALYLCASSLGQGANTGELFFGEGSRLTVL.